The 7 T cell receptor beta chains in this list originate from one sample, sequenced in a study of regulatory T cells in long-lasting Graves disease (dated by TCRdb to the early 2020s). The time point tag for this specimen amounts to: persistent/refractory GD, antithyroid drugs over 5 years with positive TRAb. For both TCR sequencing and RNA sequencing, RNA was extracted from PBMCs using TRIzol. Library preparation employed multiplex PCR. Data came from an Illumina HiSeq 4000. To build TCR beta libraries, CDR3 regions were amplified by Arm-PCR using iRepertoire HTBI primers. TCRdb ran its own pipeline on the public reads, namely fastp trimming at Q25 and MiXCR clone calling, and kept in-frame beta chains. CDR3 protein sequences are deduplicated, and each keeps its most common genes and DNA. The sample has hundreds of thousands of distinct CDR3 sequences on record, 20% to 25% of them singletons. The top ten hold approximately 7.8% of the sample.

This sample comprised peripheral blood mononuclear cells (PBMCs), obtained when the disease was refractory, from a patient treated with antithyroid drugs. These receptors came from a female donor with Graves disease.

In its sample, this clonotype was seen once. This chain joins TRBV27 and TRBJ2-1; 15 bases line up with TRBD2. This CDR3 comprises 18 residues. Germline V gives CDR1 MNHEY, CDR2 SMNVEV (reference sequence). Trimming cost V 6 bases and J 3 bases; bases outside gene matches: 9. CDR3 region: CASSSGLAGGVLYNEQFF. Here the CDR3 DNA reads TGTGCCAGCAGCTCGGGACTAGCGGGAGGCGTTCTCTACAATGAGCAGTTCTTC.

This clonotype was counted between two and nine times. The chain uses TRBV6-1 and TRBJ1-2, with TRBD1 identical over 9 bases. This CDR3 has 15 residues. Germline CDR1 reads MNHNS; CDR2 reads SASEGT. V shed 5 bases, J shed 5 bases, and the junction held 9 bases outside the gene matches. The CDR3 here is CASSTTRTGEYGYTF. In DNA, the CDR3 is TGTGCCAGCAGTACTACCCGGACAGGGGAGTATGGCTACACCTTC.

At least ten counts were recorded for this clonotype. The chain has TRBV28 and TRBJ1-2; 10 bases are shared with TRBD1. The CDR3 totals 14 residues. J gave up 4 bases and V 10 bases, and 9 bases lay outside the gene matches. The germline V gene encodes CDR1 MDHEN and CDR2 SYDVKM. CDR3 DNA sequence: TGTGCCATTGGGACAGGGGTTGTAGGCTATGGCTACACCTTC. Protein product: CAIGTGVVGYGYTF.

A few counts support this clonotype. The V call is TRBV28, the J call TRBJ2-7, with TRBD1 matching 8 bases. CDR1 and CDR2 (germline): MDHEN, SYDVKM. J was trimmed by 12 bases and V by 5 bases; bases with no gene match: 12. The CDR3 extends over 13 amino acids. The CDR3 sequence: CASSETGQGGWYF. The CDR3 DNA is TGTGCCAGCAGTGAAACAGGACAGGGAGGATGGTACTTC. The variable domain in full, with the rest retrieved from reference TRBV28 and TRBJ2-7, is DVKVTQSSRYLVKRTGEKVFLECVQDMDHENMFWYRQDPGLGLRLIYFSYDVKMKEKGDIPEGYSVSREKKERFSLILESASTNQTSMYLCASSETGQGGWYFGPGTRLTVT.

The table lists this clonotype with many counts. The chain employs TRBV7-2 and TRBJ1-5; D is unresolved. Germline-derived CDR1 and CDR2 are SGHTA and FQGNSA. The V gene lost 1 base and the J gene lost 2 bases, with 15 bases spanning the gap. The CDR3 sequence is 17 residues long. CDR3 coding DNA: TGTGCCAGCAGCTTAGTATCCTTCAGGACCCGCAATCAGCCCCAGCATTTT. Its protein product is CASSLVSFRTRNQPQHF. Together with reference TRBV7-2 and TRBJ1-5, the CDR3 gives the full variable domain: GAGVSQSPSNKVTEKGKDVELRCDPISGHTALYWYRQSLGQGLEFLIYFQGNSAPDKSGLPSDRFSAERTGGSVSTLTIQRTQQEDSAVYLCASSLVSFRTRNQPQHFGDGTRLSIL.

The rearrangement links TRBV27 to TRBJ2-7, with 7 bases matching TRBD1. V shed 3 bases, J shed 2 bases, and the junction held 4 bases outside the gene matches. From germline, CDR1 is MNHEY and CDR2 SMNVEV (reference sequence). The length of the CDR3 is 14 residues. In DNA form, the CDR3 reads TGTGCCAGCAGTTTTGGGACAGATCCCTACGAGCAGTACTTC. Translation: CASSFGTDPYEQYF.

J is TRBJ2-1 and V is TRBV27, with 11 bases aligning to TRBD2. Germline values: CDR1 MNHEY, CDR2 SMNVEV (reference sequence). With 4 bases clipped from V and 10 bases from J, the junction kept 3 bases outside the gene matches. The CDR3 extends over 13 amino acids. As DNA, the CDR3 is TGTGCCAGCAGTTCACTAGCGGGAGAAGAGCAGTTCTTC. This codes for CASSSLAGEEQFF.